The clone carrying this T cell receptor beta chain was recorded a few times. Its antigen is not known. These data are taken from a study of CD8+CD57+ T cells in acquired aplastic anemia. The overall study: Mean DNA quantity obtained from sorted CD4+ and CD8+ cells was around 3.2 ug.

Profiling of TCR beta VDJ combinations and CDR3 sequences used genomic DNA as template. TCRdb analysed the reads with MiXCR anew, one entry per CDR3 protein. This table holds 100,000 to 150,000 distinct CDR3 sequences, 48% found once. The germline CDR1 and CDR2 sequences are SGHNT and YYREEE (reference sequence). The CDR3 extends over 15 amino acids. V shed 0 bases and J shed 6 bases, with 13 bases lying between them. Study conclusions and caveats: Researchers report that about 29 CD8+ CDR3 sequences appeared in both patients and controls.

The chain joins TRBV5-4 to TRBJ2-1; a weak D match, TRBD2 (5 bases). The receptor was isolated from a human donor in good health, serving as a control. Sample: sorted CD4+, CD8+, or CD8+CD57+ T cells (not recorded which) from PBMCs. The CDR3 DNA reads TGTGCCAGCAGCTTGGGTGGACTCGCTTCCAATGAGCAGTTCTTC. Translating gives CASSLGGLASNEQFF.